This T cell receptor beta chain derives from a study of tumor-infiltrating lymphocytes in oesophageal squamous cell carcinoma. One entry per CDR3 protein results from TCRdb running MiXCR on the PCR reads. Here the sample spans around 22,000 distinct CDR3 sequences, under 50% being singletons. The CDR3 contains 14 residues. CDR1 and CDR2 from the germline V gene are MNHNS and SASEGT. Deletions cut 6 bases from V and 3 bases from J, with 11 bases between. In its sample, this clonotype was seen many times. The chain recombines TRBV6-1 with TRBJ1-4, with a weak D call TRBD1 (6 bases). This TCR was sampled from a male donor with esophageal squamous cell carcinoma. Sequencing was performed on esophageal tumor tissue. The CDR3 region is CASRAGASNEKLFF. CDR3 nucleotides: TGTGCCAGCAGAGCAGGGGCCTCTAATGAAAAACTGTTTTTT.